The 21 T cell receptor beta chains presented below share a single source sample, sequenced in a study of T cells in localized non-small cell lung cancer. Profiling relied on immunoSEQ multiplex PCR, and the TCRdb table lists in-frame clones only, not all of them. This sample has roughly 21,000 clones; 90% occur once, and the top ten carry 6% to 7.5%. Material: peripheral blood, obtained before any cancer treatment. The receptors derive from a woman aged 40-69 years with stage I lung adenocarcinoma.

The V gene is TRBV6-5, the J gene TRBJ1-3, with a tentative D call TRBD1 (5 bases). V was clipped by 6 bases and J by 3 bases, with 15 bases between them. The CDR3 is 15 residues long. Per germline, CDR1 MNHEY and CDR2 SVGAGI. The chain's CDR3 is CASSTGGAIGNTIYF. The CDR3 DNA follows: TGTGCCAGCAGCACGGGGGGAGCCATTGGAAACACCATATATTTT.

The chain has TRBV7-9 and TRBJ2-7; 11 positions match TRBD2. Looked up from germline, CDR1 is SEHNR and CDR2 is FQNEAQ (reference sequence). The length of the CDR3 is 17 residues. Losses at the gene ends were 5 bases for V and 6 bases for J; bases not matched to a gene: 15. CDR3 loop: CASSPGLAGSRPPEQYF. In DNA, the CDR3 is TGTGCCAGCAGCCCCGGACTAGCGGGTTCCCGGCCCCCCGAGCAGTACTTC.

This chain uses TRBV7-9 with TRBJ2-7, with D uncertain. This CDR3 spans 12 amino acids. V was cut by 2 bases and J by 6 bases, with 8 bases left in between. Per germline, CDR1 SEHNR and CDR2 FQNEAQ (reference sequence). In DNA, the CDR3 is TGTGCCAGCAGCTTACTGGGTTTCGAGCAGTACTTC. Translated, it gives CASSLLGFEQYF. Complete variable domain (other parts from reference TRBV7-9 and TRBJ2-7): DTGVSQNPRHKITKRGQNVTFRCDPISEHNRLYWYRQTLGQGPEFLTYFQNEAQLEKSRLLSDRFSAERPKGSFSTLEIQRTEQGDSAMYLCASSLLGFEQYFGPGTRLTVT.

The J gene is TRBJ2-7, the V gene TRBV20-1; D gene uncertain. Germline lookup yields CDR1 DFQATT and CDR2 SNEGSKA (reference sequence). Trimming removed 3 bases from V and 1 base from J, with 4 bases in between. The CDR3 sequence is 11 residues long. CDR3 loop: CSARESYEQYF. The CDR3 region has the DNA TGCAGTGCTAGGGAGTCCTACGAGCAGTACTTC.

CDR3 amino acids: CASRPDQETQYF. For the CDR3, the DNA is TGTGCCAGCAGGCCGGATCAAGAGACCCAGTACTTC. The chain employs TRBV7-2 and TRBJ2-5; no clear D. The CDR3 sequence is 12 residues long. The germline gives CDR1 SGHTA, CDR2 FQGNSA. Trimming shortened V by 6 bases and J by 2 bases, and 7 bases separated the two germline ends.

The chain uses TRBV30 and TRBJ2-7; a weak D match, TRBD2 (6 bases). V was trimmed by 3 bases and J by 1 base, leaving 10 bases between them. This CDR3 has 13 amino acids. Germline V gene sequence: CDR1 GTSNPN, CDR2 SVGIG (reference sequence). For the CDR3, the DNA is TGTGCCTGGAGCGGGACTTTATCCTACGAGCAGTACTTC. This encodes CAWSGTLSYEQYF. The variable domain in full, completed from reference TRBV30 and TRBJ2-7, reads SQTIHQWPATLVQPVGSPLSLECTVEGTSNPNLYWYRQAAGRGLQLLFYSVGIGQISSEVPQNLSASRPQDRQFILSSKKLLLSDSGFYLCAWSGTLSYEQYFGPGTRLTVT.

CDR3 in amino acids: CASSELPYDLYEQYF. The CDR3 DNA reads TGTGCCAGCAGTGAGCTACCTTACGACCTCTACGAGCAGTACTTC. J is TRBJ2-7 and V is TRBV6-1; D is undetermined. V lost 3 bases and J lost 3, with 15 bases in between. The CDR3 sequence is 15 residues long. CDR1 and CDR2 from the germline V gene are MNHNS and SASEGT.

This chain links TRBV11-2 with TRBJ2-5, with TRBD1 identical over 9 bases. The germline V gene has CDR1 SGHAT and CDR2 FQNNGV. With 6 bases clipped from V and 5 bases from J, the junction kept 10 bases outside the gene matches. The CDR3 runs 15 residues. In DNA, the CDR3 is TGTGCCAGCAGGCCTACAGGGGGCGCGGGGGAGACCCAGTACTTC. Protein: CASRPTGGAGETQYF. Filled out from reference TRBV11-2 and TRBJ2-5, the complete variable domain reads EAGVAQSPRYKIIEKRQSVAFWCNPISGHATLYWYQQILGQGPKLLIQFQNNGVVDDSQLPKDRFSAERLKGVDSTLKIQPAKLEDSAVYLCASRPTGGAGETQYFGPGTRLLVL.

This sequence joins TRBV6-1 and TRBJ2-3; 9 bases are shared with TRBD2. The V and J ends lost 3 bases and 0 bases, in that order; junction bases with no gene match: 13. The CDR3 spans 19 residues. Germline values: CDR1 MNHNS, CDR2 SASEGT. CDR3 coding DNA: TGTGCCAGCAGTGACCTGACGGTAGCGGGAGATATTAGCACAGATACGCAGTATTTT. As protein: CASSDLTVAGDISTDTQYF.

In this sample, this clone turned up once. This sequence joins TRBV4-1 and TRBJ1-2; perhaps TRBD1 as D (5 bases). The CDR3 has 13 residues. The V and J ends lost 1 base and 7 bases respectively, with 10 bases between them. Germline values: CDR1 MGHRA, CDR2 YSYEKL. The CDR3 sequence: CASSQAQGSGYTF. CDR3 bases: TGCGCCAGCAGCCAAGCCCAGGGTAGTGGCTACACCTTC.

V usage is TRBV4-3 and J usage is TRBJ1-4; D is possibly TRBD1 (6 bases). The V gene lost 4 bases and the J gene lost 8 bases, with 11 bases spanning the gap. The CDR3 is 13 amino acids. Germline lookup yields CDR1 LGHNA and CDR2 YSLEER. CDR3 nucleotide sequence: TGCGCCAGCAGCCGGGACACAGGCGAAAAACTGTTTTTT. It translates to CASSRDTGEKLFF.

The chain carries TRBV9 and TRBJ2-5, with 8 bases lining up with TRBD2. V gave up 3 bases and J gave up 1 base; unmatched junction bases: 8. CDR1 is SGDLS, CDR2 YYNGEE, per germline. This CDR3 has 16 residues. This chain's CDR3 is CASSAGLAVLQETQYF. CDR3 DNA: TGTGCCAGCAGCGCAGGACTAGCTGTCCTCCAAGAGACCCAGTACTTC. Looking up the rest from reference TRBV9 and TRBJ2-5 gives the full variable domain: DSGVTQTPKHLITATGQRVTLRCSPRSGDLSVYWYQQSLDQGLQFLIQYYNGEERAKGNILERFSAQQFPDLHSELNLSSLELGDSALYFCASSAGLAVLQETQYFGPGTRLLVL.

The chain has TRBV5-1 and TRBJ2-7, with 10 bases matching TRBD1. The germline CDR1 and CDR2 sequences are SGHRS and YFSETQ. V trimming: 4 bases; J trimming: 6 bases; junction bases outside the gene matches: 10. The CDR3 extends over 15 amino acids. CDR3 coding DNA: TGCGCCAGCAGCCCGCGGGACAGGGGACGGGCCGAGCAGTACTTC. Translating it yields CASSPRDRGRAEQYF.

This chain joins TRBV6-5 and TRBJ2-3, with D possibly matching TRBD2 (5 bases). The CDR3 length is 14 residues. V was shortened by 4 bases and J by 4 bases, with 12 bases between the two germline ends. Germline V lookup: CDR1 MNHEY, CDR2 SVGAGI. The CDR3 sequence is CASSSRLPPDTQYF. CDR3 DNA: TGTGCCAGCAGTTCCCGACTACCCCCAGATACGCAGTATTTT.

J is TRBJ2-7 and V is TRBV5-1; TRBD2 might be the D (6 bases). Trimming took off 5 bases at V and 0 bases at J, with 9 bases between the two ends. CDR3 length: 13 residues. Looked up from germline, CDR1 is SGHRS and CDR2 is YFSETQ. In DNA, the CDR3 is TGCGCCAGCAGGCGGGGCGGCTCCTACGAGCAGTACTTC. This encodes CASRRGGSYEQYF.

The J gene is TRBJ2-2, the V gene TRBV5-1; possibly TRBD2 for D (6 bases). Germline V gene data show CDR1 as SGHRS and CDR2 as YFSETQ. Trimming shortened V by 6 bases and J by 0 bases, and 15 bases separated the two germline ends. The CDR3 sequence is 16 residues long. DNA for the CDR3: TGCGCCAGCACCTCACGAGCGGGCGCGAACACCGGGGAGCTGTTTTTT. Protein product: CASTSRAGANTGELFF.

The chain combines TRBV2 with TRBJ2-1; TRBD1 matches 11 bases. The CDR3 spans 16 residues. Trimming at V came to 6 bases and at J to 4 bases, leaving 8 bases not matched to a gene. In germline, CDR1 is SNHLY, CDR2 FYNNEI. The CDR3 spells CASSTFGTGGYNEQFF. CDR3 bases: TGTGCCAGCAGCACTTTCGGGACAGGGGGTTACAATGAGCAGTTCTTC. The variable domain in full, with the rest retrieved from reference TRBV2 and TRBJ2-1, is EPEVTQTPSHQVTQMGQEVILRCVPISNHLYFYWYRQILGQKVEFLVSFYNNEISEKSEIFDDQFSVERPDGSNFTLKIRSTKLEDSAMYFCASSTFGTGGYNEQFFGPGTRLTVL.

CDR3 DNA sequence: TGTGCCAGCAGCTCGTCCCGGACGGGAGCCTACGAGCAGTACTTC. Protein: CASSSSRTGAYEQYF. V usage is TRBV11-2 and J usage is TRBJ2-7; D perhaps matches TRBD2 (6 bases). CDR1 is SGHAT and CDR2 is FQNNGV in the germline V gene. V shed 4 bases and J shed 2 bases, with 15 bases lying between them. The CDR3 consists of 15 residues.

The CDR3 region is CASSLGAWGEDEKLFF. The CDR3 region has the DNA TGTGCCAGCAGCTTGGGGGCCTGGGGCGAGGATGAAAAACTGTTTTTT. The chain joins TRBV5-6 to TRBJ1-4; possible D gene TRBD1, 5 bases. Trimming left V 0 bases short and J 6 bases short, with 15 bases between. CDR1 and CDR2 (germline): SGHDT, YYEEEE. This CDR3 is 16 amino acids long.

The gene calls are TRBV28 and TRBJ2-5, with 9 bases that match TRBD2. With the DNA end fitting TRBJ2-7 better, the J assignment may be wrong. The CDR3 contains 14 residues. CDR1 is MDHEN and CDR2 is SYDVKM in the germline V gene. DNA of the CDR3: TGTGCCAGCAGTTTAGCGGGAGGGTGGTACGAGCAGTACTTC. It codes for CASSLAGGWYEQYF.

CDR3 sequence reads: CASSVTVTGANVLTF. Here the CDR3 DNA reads TGTGCCAGCAGCGTAACAGTCACTGGGGCCAACGTCCTGACTTTC. This chain connects TRBV9 to TRBJ2-6; no reliable D call. The V end was cut by 1 base, the J end by 2 bases, with 7 bases between. Per the germline V gene, CDR1 is SGDLS and CDR2 is YYNGEE. CDR3 length: 15 amino acids.